This is a list of T cell receptor beta chains from one sample in a study of graft-versus-host responses after intestinal transplantation. This table comes from immunoSEQ multiplex PCR, and its TCRdb copy is limited to in-frame clones, with some not included. The sample has approximately 21,000 clones, 50% to 70% seen once. The input for sequencing was alloreactive CD4+ T cells from a mixed lymphocyte reaction culture, taken before intestinal transplant. The receptor set was obtained from a human patient who received an intestinal transplant. Each CDR3 is given with its conserved first and last residue. A D gene is named only where the DNA matches it firmly. A row's size may be missing; if present it is once, few, many or a size class.

TRBJ2-5,TRBV29-1,-,-,TGCAGCGTCGCGCCGTACCAAGAGACCCAGTACTTC,CSVAPYQETQYF
TRBJ2-1,TRBV5-1,-,-,TGCGCCAGCAGCTTGGCCAAACAGGATAATCCCTACAATGAGCAGTTCTTC,CASSLAKQDNPYNEQFF
TRBJ2-7,TRBV5-1,few,TRBD2,TGCGCCAGCAGCCCCTGGACTAGCGGGACTCAGCAGTACTTC,CASSPWTSGTQQYF
TRBJ1-2,TRBV4-3,-,-,TGCGCCAGCAGCCAAGTGGGGACACGGCAATACAACTATGGCTACACCTTC,CASSQVGTRQYNYGYTF
TRBJ2-3,TRBV18,-,TRBD2,TGTGCCAGCTTGCCAAGACTAGCGGGGGTCACAGATACGCAGTATTTT,CASLPRLAGVTDTQYF
TRBJ2-1,TRBV5-5,medium-sized,-,TGTGCCAGCAGCTTGAGTTCAGGGAATTCCTACAATGAGCAGTTCTTC,CASSLSSGNSYNEQFF
TRBJ2-2,TRBV11-2,-,TRBD2,TGTGCCAGCAGCTTAGTAGCGGGAGTAGGGACCGGGGAGCTGTTTTTT,CASSLVAGVGTGELFF
TRBJ2-2,TRBV11-1,few,TRBD1,TGTGCCAGCAGCCACGGGGACAGGGTTAACACCGGGGAGCTGTTTTTT,CASSHGDRVNTGELFF
TRBJ2-1,TRBV10-3,few,TRBD2,TGTGCCATCAGCGTACTAGCGGGGGGAATTGATGAGCAGTTCTTC,CAISVLAGGIDEQFF
TRBJ1-2,TRBV2,-,-,TGTGCCAGCAGTAGGGGTGACTATGGCTACACCTTC,CASSRGDYGYTF
TRBJ1-2,TRBV10-3,-,-,TGTGCCATCAGTGAGACTAACAGAAACAGGGCCTATGGCTACACCTTC,CAISETNRNRAYGYTF
TRBJ2-3,TRBV18,-,-,TGTGCCAGCTCACCGGCCATTTCCACAGATACGCAGTATTTT,CASSPAISTDTQYF
TRBJ1-2,TRBV30,-,TRBD1,TGTGCCTGGACCTGGACAGGCCATGGCTACACCTTC,CAWTWTGHGYTF
TRBJ2-7,TRBV15,-,TRBD1,TGTGCCACCAGCAGGAGGGGGGACAGGGGCAATAACGAGCAGTACTTC,CATSRRGDRGNNEQYF
TRBJ2-7,TRBV28,-,-,TGTGCCAGCAGTTTACCCCTCCCCCCGTACGAGCAGTACTTC,CASSLPLPPYEQYF
TRBJ2-7,TRBV6-1,-,-,TGTGCCATTGGGAAACAGGGCAACGTCGACGAGCAGTACTTC,CAIGKQGNVDEQYF
TRBJ1-2,TRBV4-3,few,-,TGCGCCAGCAGCCAAGGTCCGGGAACTAACTATGGCTACACCTTC,CASSQGPGTNYGYTF